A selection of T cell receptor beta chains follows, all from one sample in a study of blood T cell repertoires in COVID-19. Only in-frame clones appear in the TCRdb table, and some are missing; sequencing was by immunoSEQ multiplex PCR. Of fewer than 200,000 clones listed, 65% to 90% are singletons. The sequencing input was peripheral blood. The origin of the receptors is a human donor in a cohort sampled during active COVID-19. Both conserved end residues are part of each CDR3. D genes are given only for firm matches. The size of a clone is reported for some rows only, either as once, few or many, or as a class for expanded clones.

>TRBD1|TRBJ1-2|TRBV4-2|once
CASSQGTGNGYTF
TGTGCCAGCAGCCAAGGGACAGGGAATGGCTACACCTTC
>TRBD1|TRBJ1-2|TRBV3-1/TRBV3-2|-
CASSSRTGGYYGYTF
TGTGCCAGCAGCTCCCGGACAGGGGGATACTATGGCTACACCTTC
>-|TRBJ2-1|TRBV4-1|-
CASSLAGGSHNEQFF
TGCGCCAGCAGCCTAGCAGGGGGGAGTCACAATGAGCAGTTCTTC
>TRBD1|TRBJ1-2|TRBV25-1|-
CASSEGGTGYYGYTF
TGTGCCAGCAGTGAAGGGGGGACAGGCTACTATGGCTACACCTTC
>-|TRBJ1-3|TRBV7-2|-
CASSPRGWAGNTIYF
TGTGCCAGCAGCCCCAGGGGTTGGGCTGGAAACACCATATATTTT
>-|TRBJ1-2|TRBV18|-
CASSSTDVIYGYTF
TGTGCCAGCTCATCCACAGACGTTATCTATGGCTACACCTTC
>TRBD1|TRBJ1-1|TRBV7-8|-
CASSYFRGPSNTEAFF
TGTGCCAGCTCCTATTTCAGGGGGCCCTCGAACACTGAAGCTTTCTTT
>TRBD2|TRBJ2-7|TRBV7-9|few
CASSSPSGRDPYEQYF
TGTGCCAGCAGCTCTCCTAGCGGGAGGGACCCCTACGAGCAGTACTTC
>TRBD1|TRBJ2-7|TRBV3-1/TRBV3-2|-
CASSQPDRTSYEQYF
TGTGCCAGCAGCCAACCGGACAGGACCTCCTACGAGCAGTACTTC
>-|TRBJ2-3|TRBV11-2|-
CASPLPEGSGSTDTQYF
TGTGCCAGCCCCTTACCCGAAGGTAGCGGTAGCACAGATACGCAGTATTTT
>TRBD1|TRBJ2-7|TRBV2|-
CASEEGGGYEQYF
TGTGCCAGCGAGGAAGGGGGCGGCTACGAGCAGTACTTC
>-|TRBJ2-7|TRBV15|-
CATSRGRTYEQYF
TGTGCCACCAGCAGAGGGCGGACCTACGAGCAGTACTTC
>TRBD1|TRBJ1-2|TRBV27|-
CASSSPGQLYGYTF
TGTGCCAGCAGTTCACCGGGACAGCTCTATGGCTACACCTTC
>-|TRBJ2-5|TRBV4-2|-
CASSPKGSGQETQYF
TGTGCCAGCAGCCCCAAGGGTAGCGGACAAGAGACCCAGTACTTC
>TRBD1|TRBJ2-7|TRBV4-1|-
CASSQGAPGQGVSYEQYF
TGCGCCAGCAGCCAAGGAGCGCCGGGACAGGGGGTCTCCTACGAGCAGTACTTC
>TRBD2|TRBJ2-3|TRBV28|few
CASSLARETDTQYF
TGTGCCAGCAGTTTAGCGCGGGAGACAGATACGCAGTATTTT